This T cell receptor (beta chain) was identified during a study of early T cells in non-severe SARS-CoV-2 infection. TCRdb reprocessed the 5' RACE reads via MiXCR and lists one record per CDR3 protein. The sample lists roughly 100,000 distinct CDR3 sequences, 13% to 15% occurring once. This clonotype was detected a few times. Germline V gives CDR1 SEHNR, CDR2 FQNEAQ (reference sequence). The CDR3 loop spans 19 amino acids. The germline V and J ends were trimmed by 4 bases and 0 bases, with 23 bases remaining between them. This receptor was taken from an adult who was a healthcare worker with PCR-confirmed SARS-CoV-2 infection or an uninfected control (not recorded which). Sequenced material: whole blood. V gene TRBV7-9 combines with J gene TRBJ2-3; D perhaps matches TRBD2 (7 bases). As DNA, the CDR3 is TGTGCCAGCAGCTCTCCTCCCGGGGGAGGGACACTTAGCACAGATACGCAGTATTTT. Translated: CASSSPPGGGTLSTDTQYF.